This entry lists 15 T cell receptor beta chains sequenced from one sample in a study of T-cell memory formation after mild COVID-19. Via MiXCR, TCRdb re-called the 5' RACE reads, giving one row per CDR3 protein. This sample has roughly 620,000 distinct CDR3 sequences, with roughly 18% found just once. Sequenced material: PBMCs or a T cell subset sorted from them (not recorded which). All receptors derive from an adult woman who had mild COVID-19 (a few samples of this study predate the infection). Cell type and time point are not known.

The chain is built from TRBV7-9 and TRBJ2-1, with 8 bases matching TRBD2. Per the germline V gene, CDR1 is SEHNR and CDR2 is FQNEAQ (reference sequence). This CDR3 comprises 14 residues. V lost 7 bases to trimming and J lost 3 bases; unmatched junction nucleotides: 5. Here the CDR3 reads CASKAGDFYNEQFF. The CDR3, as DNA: TGTGCCAGCAAAGCGGGAGATTTCTACAATGAGCAGTTCTTC.

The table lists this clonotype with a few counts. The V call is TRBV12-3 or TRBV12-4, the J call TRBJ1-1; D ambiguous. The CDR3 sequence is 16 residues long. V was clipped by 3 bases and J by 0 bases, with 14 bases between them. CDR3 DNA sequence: TGTGCCAGCAGTTTGAGTACACCGGGATTGAACACTGAAGCTTTCTTT. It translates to CASSLSTPGLNTEAFF.

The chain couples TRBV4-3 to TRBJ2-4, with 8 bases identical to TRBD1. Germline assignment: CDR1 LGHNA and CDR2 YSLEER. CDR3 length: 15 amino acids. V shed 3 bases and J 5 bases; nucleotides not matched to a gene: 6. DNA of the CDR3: TGCGCCAGCAGCCATCGGACAGGGTGGGAAAACATTCAGTACTTC. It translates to CASSHRTGWENIQYF.

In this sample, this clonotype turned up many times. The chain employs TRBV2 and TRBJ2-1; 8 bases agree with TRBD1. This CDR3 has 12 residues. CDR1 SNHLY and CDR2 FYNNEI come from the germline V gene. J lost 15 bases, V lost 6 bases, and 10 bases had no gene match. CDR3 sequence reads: CASRPGQGMWFF. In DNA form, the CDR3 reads TGTGCCAGCAGGCCAGGACAGGGTATGTGGTTCTTC.

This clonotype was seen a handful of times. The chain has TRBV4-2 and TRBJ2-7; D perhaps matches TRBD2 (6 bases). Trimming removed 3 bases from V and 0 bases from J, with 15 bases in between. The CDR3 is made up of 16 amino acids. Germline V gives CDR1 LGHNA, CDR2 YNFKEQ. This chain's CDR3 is CASSHSNRDSSYEQYF. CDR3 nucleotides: TGTGCCAGCAGCCATTCGAACCGGGACTCCTCCTACGAGCAGTACTTC.

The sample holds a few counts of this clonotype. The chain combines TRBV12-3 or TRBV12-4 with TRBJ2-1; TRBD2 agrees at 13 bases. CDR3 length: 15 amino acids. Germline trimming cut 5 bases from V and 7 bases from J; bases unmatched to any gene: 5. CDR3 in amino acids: CASSIRTSGRNEQFF. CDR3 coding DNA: TGTGCCAGCAGTATTAGGACTAGCGGGAGAAATGAGCAGTTCTTC.

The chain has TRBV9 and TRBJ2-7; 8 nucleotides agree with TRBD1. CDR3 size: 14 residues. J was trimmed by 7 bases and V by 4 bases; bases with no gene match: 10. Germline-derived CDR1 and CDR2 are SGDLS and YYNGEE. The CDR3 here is CASSPRTGMGEQYF. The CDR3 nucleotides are TGTGCCAGCAGCCCACGGACAGGGATGGGTGAGCAGTACTTC.

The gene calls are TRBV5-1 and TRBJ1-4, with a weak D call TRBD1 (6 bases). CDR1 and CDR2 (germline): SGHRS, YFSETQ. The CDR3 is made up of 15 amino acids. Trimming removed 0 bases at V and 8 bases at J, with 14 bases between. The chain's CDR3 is CASSLASGAREKLFF. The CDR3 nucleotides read TGCGCCAGCAGCTTGGCCTCAGGGGCAAGGGAAAAACTGTTTTTT.

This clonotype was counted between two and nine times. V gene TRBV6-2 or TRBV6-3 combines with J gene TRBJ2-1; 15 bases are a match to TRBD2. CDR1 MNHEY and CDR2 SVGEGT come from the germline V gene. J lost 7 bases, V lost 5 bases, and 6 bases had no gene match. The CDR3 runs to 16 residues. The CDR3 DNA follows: TGTGCCAGCAGTCCACGCGGGACTAGCGGGAGGAATGAGCAGTTCTTC. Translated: CASSPRGTSGRNEQFF.

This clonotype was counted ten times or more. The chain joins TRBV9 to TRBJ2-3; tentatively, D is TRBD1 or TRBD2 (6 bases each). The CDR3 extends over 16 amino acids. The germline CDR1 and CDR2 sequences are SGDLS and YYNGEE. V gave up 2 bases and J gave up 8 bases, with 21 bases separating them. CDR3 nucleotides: TGTGCCAGCAGCGTCCAAGGGGGGACGACCGGAGGTACGCAGTATTTT. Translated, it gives CASSVQGGTTGGTQYF.

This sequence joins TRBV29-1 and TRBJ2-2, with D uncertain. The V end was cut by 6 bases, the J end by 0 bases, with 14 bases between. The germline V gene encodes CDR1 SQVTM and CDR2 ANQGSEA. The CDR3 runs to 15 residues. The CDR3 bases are TGCAGCGTAGCCAAGGGATGGCCGAACACCGGGGAGCTGTTTTTT. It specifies CSVAKGWPNTGELFF.

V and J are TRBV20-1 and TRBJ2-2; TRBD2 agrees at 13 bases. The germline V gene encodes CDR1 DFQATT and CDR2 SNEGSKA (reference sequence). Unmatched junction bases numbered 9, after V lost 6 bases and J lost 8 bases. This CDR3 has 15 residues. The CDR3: CSARTSGRGFGELFF. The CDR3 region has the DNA TGCAGTGCGAGGACTAGCGGGAGAGGCTTTGGGGAGCTGTTTTTT.

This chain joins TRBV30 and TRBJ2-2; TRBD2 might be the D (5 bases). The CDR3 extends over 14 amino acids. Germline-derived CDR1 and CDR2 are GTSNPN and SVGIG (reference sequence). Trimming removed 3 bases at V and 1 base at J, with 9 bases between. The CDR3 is CAWRESGNTGELFF. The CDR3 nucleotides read TGTGCCTGGAGGGAAAGCGGGAACACCGGGGAGCTGTTTTTT.

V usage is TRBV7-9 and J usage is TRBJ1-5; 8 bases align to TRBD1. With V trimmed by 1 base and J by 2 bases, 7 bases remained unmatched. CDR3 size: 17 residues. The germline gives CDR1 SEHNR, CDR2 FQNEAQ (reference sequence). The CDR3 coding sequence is TGTGCCAGCAGCTTAGTCCCGACAGGGGCGCGCAATCAGCCCCAGCATTTT. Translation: CASSLVPTGARNQPQHF.

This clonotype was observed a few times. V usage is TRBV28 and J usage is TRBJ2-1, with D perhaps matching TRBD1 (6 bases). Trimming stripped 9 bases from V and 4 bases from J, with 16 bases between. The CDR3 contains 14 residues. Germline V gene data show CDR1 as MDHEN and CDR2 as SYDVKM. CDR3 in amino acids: CASKTGWTYNEQFF. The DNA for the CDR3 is TGTGCCAGTAAGACAGGTTGGACATACAATGAGCAGTTCTTC.